Listed below are T cell receptor beta chains from one sample, sequenced in a study of CD8 T cells in Susac syndrome. MiXCR, run by TCRdb on the immunoSEQ multiplex PCR reads, gives a single entry per CDR3 protein. This table has under 150,000 distinct CDR3 sequences, approximately 94% appearing once. The material sequenced was CD4+ T cells from PBMCs. These receptors were collected from a human donor with multiple sclerosis. Both conserved end residues are part of each CDR3. D genes are given only for firm matches.

>TRBJ1-5|TRBV7-9|.
CASSLTASQPQHF
>TRBJ1-2|TRBV9|TRBD1
CASSHDRGGGYTF
>TRBJ1-5|TRBV7-9|TRBD1
CASSAGQGHQPQHF
>TRBJ2-3|TRBV12-3/TRBV12-4|TRBD2
CASAPGLAVTSTDTQYF
>TRBJ2-2|TRBV11-2|TRBD2
CASSRSSGRELFF
>TRBJ2-7|TRBV30|TRBD1
CAWNRQGGEQYF
>TRBJ2-1|TRBV7-2|.
CASSLVGMSNEQFF
>TRBJ2-5|TRBV7-2|.
CASSLSNVETQYF
>TRBJ2-3|TRBV6-5|TRBD1
CASSPTGAGADTQYF
>TRBJ2-5|TRBV5-4|.
CASSPTLGDAQTQYF
>TRBJ2-5|TRBV20-1|.
CSARGVRGRETQYF
>TRBJ1-5|TRBV7-8|.
CASSLRPHQPQHF
>TRBJ2-4|TRBV20-1|.
CSARGPERAKNIQYF
>TRBJ2-7|TRBV20-1|.
CSAPRHTDSYEQYF
>TRBJ2-7|TRBV11-2|TRBD1
CASSSRPTGGYAYEQYF
>TRBJ2-5|TRBV19|.
CASSPGGPGQETQYF
>TRBJ2-7|TRBV6-5|.
CASSRTGTLTYEQYF